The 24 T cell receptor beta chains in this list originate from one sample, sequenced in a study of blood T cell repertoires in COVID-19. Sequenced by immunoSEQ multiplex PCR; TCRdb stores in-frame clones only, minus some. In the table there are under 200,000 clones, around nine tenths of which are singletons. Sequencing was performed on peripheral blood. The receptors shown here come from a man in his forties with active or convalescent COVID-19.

CDR3 nucleotide sequence: TGTGCCAGCGATCCCGGCGGGGGGGCCCCCTACAATGAGCAGTTCTTC. Translation: CASDPGGGAPYNEQFF. The chain carries TRBV25-1 and TRBJ2-1, with 9 bases identical to TRBD2. Per germline, CDR1 MGHDK and CDR2 SYGVNS. The CDR3 is made up of 16 amino acids. The V and J ends lost 8 bases and 2 bases, in that order; junction bases with no gene match: 10.

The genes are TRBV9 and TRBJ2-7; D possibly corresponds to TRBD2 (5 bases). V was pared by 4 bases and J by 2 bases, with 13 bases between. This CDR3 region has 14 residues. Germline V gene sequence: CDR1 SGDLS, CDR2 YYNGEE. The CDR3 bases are TGTGCCAGCAGCAGATCCCGAGGGACCTACGAGCAGTACTTC. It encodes CASSRSRGTYEQYF.

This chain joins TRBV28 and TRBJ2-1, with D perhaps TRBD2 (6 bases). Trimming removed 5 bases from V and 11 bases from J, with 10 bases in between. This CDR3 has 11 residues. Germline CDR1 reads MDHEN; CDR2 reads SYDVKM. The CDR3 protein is CASSPRGKQFF. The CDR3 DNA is TGTGCCAGCAGTCCGCGGGGAAAGCAGTTCTTC.

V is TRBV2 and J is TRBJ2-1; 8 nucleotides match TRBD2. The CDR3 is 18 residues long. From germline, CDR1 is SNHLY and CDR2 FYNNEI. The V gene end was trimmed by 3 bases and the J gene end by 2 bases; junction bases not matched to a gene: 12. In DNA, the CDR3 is TGTGCCAGCAGTGATATCGGTATGAGCGGGAGCGCCTACAATGAGCAGTTCTTC. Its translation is CASSDIGMSGSAYNEQFF.

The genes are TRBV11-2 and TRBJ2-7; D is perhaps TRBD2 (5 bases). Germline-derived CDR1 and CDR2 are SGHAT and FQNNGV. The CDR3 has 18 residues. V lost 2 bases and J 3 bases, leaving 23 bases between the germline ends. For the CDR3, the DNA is TGTGCCAGCAGCTTAAAACCCAGCGGTAGTCCCCATGGCTACGAGCAGTACTTC. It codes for CASSLKPSGSPHGYEQYF.

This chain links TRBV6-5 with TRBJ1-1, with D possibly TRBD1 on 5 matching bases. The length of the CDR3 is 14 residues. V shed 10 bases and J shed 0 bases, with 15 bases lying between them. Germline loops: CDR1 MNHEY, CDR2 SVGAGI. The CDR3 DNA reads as TGTGCCACCACGCCCCGGGGGATGAACACTGAAGCTTTCTTT. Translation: CATTPRGMNTEAFF.

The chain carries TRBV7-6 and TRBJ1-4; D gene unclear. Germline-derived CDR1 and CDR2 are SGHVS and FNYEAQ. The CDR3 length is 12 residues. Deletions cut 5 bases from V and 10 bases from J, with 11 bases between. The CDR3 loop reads CASSEAIGKLFF. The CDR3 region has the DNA TGTGCCAGCAGCGAGGCTATCGGAAAACTGTTTTTT.

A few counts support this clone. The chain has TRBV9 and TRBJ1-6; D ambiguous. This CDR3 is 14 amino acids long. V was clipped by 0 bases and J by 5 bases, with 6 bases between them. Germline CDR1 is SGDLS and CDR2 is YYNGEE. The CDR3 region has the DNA TGTGCCAGCAGCGTAGAGGCGGATAATTCACCCCTCCACTTT. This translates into CASSVEADNSPLHF.

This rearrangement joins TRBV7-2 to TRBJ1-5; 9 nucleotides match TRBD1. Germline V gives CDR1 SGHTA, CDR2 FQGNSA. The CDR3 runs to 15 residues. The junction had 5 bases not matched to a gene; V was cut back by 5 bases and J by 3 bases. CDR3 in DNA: TGTGCCAGCAGCCCGGACAGGGGAGTCAATCAGCCCCAGCATTTT. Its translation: CASSPDRGVNQPQHF.

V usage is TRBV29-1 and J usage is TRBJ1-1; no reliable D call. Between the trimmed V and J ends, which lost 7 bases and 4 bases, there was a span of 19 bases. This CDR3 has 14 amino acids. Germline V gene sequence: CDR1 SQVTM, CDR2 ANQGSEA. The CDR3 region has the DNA TGCAGCGAATCTAAGCCCGGAGGAGTCACTGAAGCTTTCTTT. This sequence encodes CSESKPGGVTEAFF.

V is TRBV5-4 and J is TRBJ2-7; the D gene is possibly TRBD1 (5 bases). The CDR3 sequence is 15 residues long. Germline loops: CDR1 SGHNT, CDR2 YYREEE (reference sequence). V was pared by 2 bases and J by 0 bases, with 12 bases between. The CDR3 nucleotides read TGTGCCAGCAGCTTTAGGGCAGACAGCTCCTACGAGCAGTACTTC. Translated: CASSFRADSSYEQYF.

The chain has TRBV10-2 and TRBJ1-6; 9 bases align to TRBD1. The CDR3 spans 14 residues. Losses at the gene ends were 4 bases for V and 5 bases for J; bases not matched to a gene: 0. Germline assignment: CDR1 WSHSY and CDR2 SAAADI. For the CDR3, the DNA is TGCGCCAGCAGTGGGACAGGGGATAATTCACCCCTCCACTTT. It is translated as CASSGTGDNSPLHF.

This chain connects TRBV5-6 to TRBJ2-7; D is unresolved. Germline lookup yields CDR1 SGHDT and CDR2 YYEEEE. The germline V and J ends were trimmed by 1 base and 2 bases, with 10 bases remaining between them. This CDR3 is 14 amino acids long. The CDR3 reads CASSLPVNPYEQYF. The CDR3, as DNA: TGTGCCAGCAGCTTGCCCGTTAATCCCTACGAGCAGTACTTC. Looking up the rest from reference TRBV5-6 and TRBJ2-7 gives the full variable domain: DAGVTQSPTHLIKTRGQQVTLRCSPKSGHDTVSWYQQALGQGPQFIFQYYEEEERQRGNFPDRFSGHQFPNYSSELNVNALLLGDSALYLCASSLPVNPYEQYFGPGTRLTVT.

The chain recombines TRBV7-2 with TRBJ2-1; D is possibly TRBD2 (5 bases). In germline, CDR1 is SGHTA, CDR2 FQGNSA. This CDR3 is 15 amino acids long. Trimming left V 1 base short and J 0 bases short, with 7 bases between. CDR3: CASSLGGLSYNEQFF. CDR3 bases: TGTGCCAGCAGCTTAGGCGGACTCTCCTACAATGAGCAGTTCTTC.

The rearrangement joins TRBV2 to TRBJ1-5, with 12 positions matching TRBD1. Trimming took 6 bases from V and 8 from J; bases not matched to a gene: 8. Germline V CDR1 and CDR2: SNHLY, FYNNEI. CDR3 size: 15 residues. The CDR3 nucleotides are TGTGCCAGCAGGGGGGACAGGGGGCTACGGGAGCCCCAGCATTTT. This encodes CASRGDRGLREPQHF.

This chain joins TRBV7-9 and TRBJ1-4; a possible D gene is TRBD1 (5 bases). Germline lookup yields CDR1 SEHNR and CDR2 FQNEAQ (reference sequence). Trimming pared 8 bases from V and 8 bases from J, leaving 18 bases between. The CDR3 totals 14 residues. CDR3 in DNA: TGTGCCAGCCAAGCCTTACAGGCGGAGGAAAAACTGTTTTTT. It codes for CASQALQAEEKLFF. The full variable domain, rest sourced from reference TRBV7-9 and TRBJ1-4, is DTGVSQNPRHKITKRGQNVTFRCDPISEHNRLYWYRQTLGQGPEFLTYFQNEAQLEKSRLLSDRFSAERPKGSFSTLEIQRTEQGDSAMYLCASQALQAEEKLFFGSGTQLSVL.

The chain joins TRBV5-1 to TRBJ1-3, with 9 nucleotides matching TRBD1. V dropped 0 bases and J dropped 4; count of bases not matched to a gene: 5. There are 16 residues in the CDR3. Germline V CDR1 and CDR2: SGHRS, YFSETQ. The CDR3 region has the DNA TGCGCCAGCAGCTTGGCCGGGACAGGGTACGGAAACACCATATATTTT. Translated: CASSLAGTGYGNTIYF.

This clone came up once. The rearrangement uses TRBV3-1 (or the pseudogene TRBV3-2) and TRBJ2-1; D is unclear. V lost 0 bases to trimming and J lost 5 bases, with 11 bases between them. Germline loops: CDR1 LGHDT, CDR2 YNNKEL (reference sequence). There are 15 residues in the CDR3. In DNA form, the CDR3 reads TGTGCCAGCAGCCAAGAGCCCAGGCGAAACAATGAGCAGTTCTTC. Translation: CASSQEPRRNNEQFF.

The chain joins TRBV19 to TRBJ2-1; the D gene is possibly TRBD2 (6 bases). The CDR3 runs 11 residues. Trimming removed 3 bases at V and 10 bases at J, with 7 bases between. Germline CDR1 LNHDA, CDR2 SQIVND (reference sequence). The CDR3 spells CASSIRGEQFF. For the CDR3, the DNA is TGTGCCAGTAGTATTCGGGGGGAGCAGTTCTTC.

CDR3 loop: CASGAEQGPNYEQYF. The CDR3 nucleotides read TGTGCTAGTGGTGCAGAACAGGGGCCAAACTACGAGCAGTACTTC. J is TRBJ2-7 and V is TRBV12-5; 7 bases are a match to TRBD1. The CDR3 totals 15 residues. The germline V gene has CDR1 LGHNT and CDR2 FRNRAP. The V segment lost 5 bases and the J segment 3 bases; nucleotides outside the gene matches: 10.

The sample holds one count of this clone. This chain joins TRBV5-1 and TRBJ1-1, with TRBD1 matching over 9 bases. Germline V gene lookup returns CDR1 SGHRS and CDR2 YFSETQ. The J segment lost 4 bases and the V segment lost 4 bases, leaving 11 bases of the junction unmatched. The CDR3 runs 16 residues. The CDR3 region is CASSLRDRAQVTEAFF. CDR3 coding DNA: TGCGCCAGCAGCCTCCGGGACAGGGCCCAGGTCACTGAAGCTTTCTTT.

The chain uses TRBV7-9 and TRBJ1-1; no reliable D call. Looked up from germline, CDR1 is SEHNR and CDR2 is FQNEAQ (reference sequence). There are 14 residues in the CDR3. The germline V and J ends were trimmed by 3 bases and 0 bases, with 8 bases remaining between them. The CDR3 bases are TGTGCCAGCAGCTTCTCTGGCATGAACACTGAAGCTTTCTTT. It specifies CASSFSGMNTEAFF.

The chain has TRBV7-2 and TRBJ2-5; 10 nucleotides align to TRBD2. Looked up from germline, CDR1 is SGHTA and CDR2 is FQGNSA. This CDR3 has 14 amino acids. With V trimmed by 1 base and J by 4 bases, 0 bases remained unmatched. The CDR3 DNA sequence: TGTGCCAGCAGCTTAGTAGCGGGGGGAGAGACCCAGTACTTC. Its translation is CASSLVAGGETQYF.

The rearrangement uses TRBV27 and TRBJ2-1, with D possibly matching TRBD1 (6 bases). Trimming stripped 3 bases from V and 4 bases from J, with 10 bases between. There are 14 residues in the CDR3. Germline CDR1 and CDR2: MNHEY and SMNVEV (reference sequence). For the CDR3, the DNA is TGTGCCAGCAGTTTGGGGGCTCAGTACAATGAGCAGTTCTTC. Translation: CASSLGAQYNEQFF.